This T cell receptor (beta chain) was identified during a study of cytomegalovirus exposure and HLA in healthy donors. Whole-study results and caveats: Reported performance of the classifier showed diagnosis of cytomegalovirus status with high specificity and sensitivity. It was 164 TCR beta chains that were listed as cytomegalovirus-associated.

These donors were members of the approximately 120-subject validation cohort, a group separate from the approximately 640-subject first cohort. Data came from immunoSEQ multiplex PCR; TCRdb stores just in-frame clones and leaves some out. The sample carries roughly 140,000 clones, about 90% recorded once. To note about this clone: Its antigen is unknown.

Sequenced material: PBMCs. The TCR sequence derives from a woman younger than 35 in good health and CMV-seropositive.

The CDR3 protein is CASRGTGGASEKLFF. The CDR3 DNA is TGTGCCAGTAGGGGAACAGGGGGCGCGAGTGAAAAACTGTTTTTT. V usage is TRBV19 and J usage is TRBJ1-4; 9 bases align to TRBD1. Trimming cost V 6 bases and J 7 bases; bases outside gene matches: 9. This CDR3 comprises 15 residues. The germline gives CDR1 LNHDA, CDR2 SQIVND (reference sequence).